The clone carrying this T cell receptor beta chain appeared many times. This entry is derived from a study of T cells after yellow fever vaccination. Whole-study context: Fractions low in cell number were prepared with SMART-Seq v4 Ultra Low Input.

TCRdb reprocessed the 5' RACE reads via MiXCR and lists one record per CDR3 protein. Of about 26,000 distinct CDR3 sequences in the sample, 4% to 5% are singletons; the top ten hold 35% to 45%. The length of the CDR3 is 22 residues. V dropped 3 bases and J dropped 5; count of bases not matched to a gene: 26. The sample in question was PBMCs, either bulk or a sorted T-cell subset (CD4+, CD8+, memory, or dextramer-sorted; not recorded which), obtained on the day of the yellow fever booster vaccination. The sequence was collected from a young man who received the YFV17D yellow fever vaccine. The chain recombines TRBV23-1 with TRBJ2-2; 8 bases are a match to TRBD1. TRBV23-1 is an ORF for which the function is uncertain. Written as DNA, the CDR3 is TGCGCCAGCAGTCATATCGAGGAACCCCGGAGCAGGTGGACAGGGAGGACCGGGGAGCTGTTTTTT. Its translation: CASSHIEEPRSRWTGRTGELFF.